Here is one TCR beta chain with its context. The antigen remains unidentified. There are 17 residues in the CDR3. Unmatched junction bases numbered 11, after V lost 5 bases and J lost 5 bases. Germline CDR1 LNHDA, CDR2 SQIVND (reference sequence). The data were taken from a study of blood T cells in healthy people across ages. Findings and limits, study-wide: Unsorted PBMCs prevented conclusive naive versus antigen-experienced comparison.

The authors drew ten milliliters of peripheral blood from each donor. At least 6 million PBMCs were isolated per sample. Sample-barcoded 5' priming and a J-beta primer mix drove a second PCR of about 7 to 11 cycles. Each of the samples gave a minimum of 3 million paired-end reads that contained CDR3. MiXCR, run by TCRdb on the 5' RACE reads, gives a single entry per CDR3 protein. Of a few hundred thousand distinct CDR3 sequences in the sample, approximately 30% were seen once. Sequenced sample: blood. The J gene is TRBJ2-5, the V gene TRBV19; 13 bases map to TRBD2. The TCR originated in a woman in her 70s in good health. The CDR3 here is CASSFIGLAGDRETQYF. CDR3 coding DNA: TGTGCCAGTAGTTTCATCGGACTAGCGGGGGACAGGGAGACCCAGTACTTC.